Listed below are T cell receptor beta chains from one sample, sequenced in a study of cytomegalovirus exposure and HLA in healthy donors. Repertoires were generated with immunoSEQ multiplex PCR, while TCRdb's copy carries only in-frame clones and drops some. This table holds roughly 200,000 clones, about 81% found once. Sequenced input: PBMCs. These receptors were taken from a woman aged 25-40 years in good health and CMV-seronegative. CDR3s leave out the opening cysteine and the closing phenylalanine or tryptophan. Expanded clones are given a class, and other clones once, few, many or no size at all.

v_gene | abundance | len | CDR3aa
TRBV7-2 | NA | 13 | ASSLQGLPGYGYT
TRBV27 | once | 11 | ASSLLREGGYT
TRBV4-1 | NA | 15 | ASSPSQGAHSYNEQF
TRBV4-1 | NA | 14 | ASSQDGVRVREKLF
TRBV6-6 | NA | 11 | ASSNTGRSEQY
TRBV6-1 | NA | 13 | ASSEPGQGKVIQY
TRBV28 | NA | 12 | ASRVLQGKAEAF
TRBV29-1 | NA | 14 | SVVAAGATNTGELF
TRBV5-1 | once | 14 | ASSPHHASVAETQY
TRBV11-2 | few | 10 | ASSFTGLLYT
TRBV29-1 | NA | 12 | SVLSGGRNYEQY
TRBV5-1 | NA | 12 | ASSLGGGVSPLH
TRBV4-2 | NA | 13 | ASSVDWLGGTEAF
TRBV2 | many | 11 | ASSWTVFYEQY
TRBV30 | NA | 12 | AWGSGRGTGELF
TRBV29-1 | few | 9 | SVGEGREQY